The entry below describes one T cell receptor beta chain. No antigen is known for it. The data were obtained in a study of beta chain features in type 1 diabetes. The study's findings and limits: Type 1 diabetes patients had TCRB CDR3s that were shorter (moderately but significantly so) in all four CD4+ subsets.

Germline CDR1 LNHDA, CDR2 SQIVND (reference sequence). CDR3 length: 14 amino acids. The V and J ends lost 4 bases and 8 bases, in that order; junction bases with no gene match: 10. Sequencing targeted expressed TCRB transcripts, as all isolated RNA had been reverse transcribed. Sequencing was performed with immunoSEQ multiplex PCR; in TCRdb, only in-frame clones are kept and a portion is missing. Of roughly 250,000 clones in the sample, over 8.5% were seen once. Source material: naive CD4+ T cells from blood. The chain recombines TRBV19 with TRBJ1-2, with 7 bases aligning to TRBD1. The origin of this receptor is a young woman in good health. The DNA of the CDR3 is TGTGCCAGTAGTAGCCTCCATACAGGGGACGGCTACACCTTC. This gives the protein CASSSLHTGDGYTF.